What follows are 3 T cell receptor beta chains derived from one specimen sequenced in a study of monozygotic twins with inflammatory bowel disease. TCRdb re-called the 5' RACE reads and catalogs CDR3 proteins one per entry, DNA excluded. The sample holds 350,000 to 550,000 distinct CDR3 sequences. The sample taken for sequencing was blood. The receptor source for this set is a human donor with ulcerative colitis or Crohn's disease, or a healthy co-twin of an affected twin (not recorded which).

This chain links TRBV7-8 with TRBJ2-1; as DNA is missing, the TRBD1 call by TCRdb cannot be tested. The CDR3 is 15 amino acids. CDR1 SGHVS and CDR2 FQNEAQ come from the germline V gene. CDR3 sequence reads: CASSLFSGVGNEQFF.

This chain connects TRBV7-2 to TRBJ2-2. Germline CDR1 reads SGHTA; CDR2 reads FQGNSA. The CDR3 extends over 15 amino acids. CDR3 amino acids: CASSLAAGGAGELFF.

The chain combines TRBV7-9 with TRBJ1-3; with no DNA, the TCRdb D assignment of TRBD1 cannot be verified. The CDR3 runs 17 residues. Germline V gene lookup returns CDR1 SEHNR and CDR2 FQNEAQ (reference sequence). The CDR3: CASSLFPVGGLGNTIYF.